This T cell receptor beta chain originates from a study of vaccination and CD4 T cells after COVID-19. Study at large: Overlapping spike pools from SARS-CoV-2 and HCoV-NL63, HCoV-OC43 and HCoV-229E served as culture stimuli.

Per germline, CDR1 SNHLY and CDR2 FYNNEI. The CDR3 loop spans 14 amino acids. The germline V and J ends were trimmed by 4 bases and 8 bases, with 14 bases remaining between them. Specified treatment: roughly 11-day PBMC culture with coronavirus spike peptide pools or control peptides (ViraFEST assay). After around ten days of culture, CD4+ T cells were negatively selected. An Oncomine TCR Beta short-read assay was used to sequence the DNA from cultured CD4+ T cells. TCRdb ran MiXCR on the PCR reads and lists one entry per CDR3 protein. The profile shows 9,500 to 14,000 distinct CDR3 sequences, over 50% of them singletons. As regards this clonotype: Antigen: not known.

The sequencing sample was made of CD4+ T cells from blood, cultured in vitro. The clonotype was recovered from a human donor who had recovered from COVID-19. The V and J genes are TRBV2 and TRBJ1-4; D unresolved. In DNA form, the CDR3 reads TGTGCCAGCAGTGCACGGTTCCTGGAGGAAAAACTGTTTTTT. It codes for CASSARFLEEKLFF.